This T cell receptor beta chain appears in the sequencing data of a study of blood T cell repertoires in COVID-19. CDR3 length: 13 residues. Germline V lookup: CDR1 GTSNPN, CDR2 SVGIG (reference sequence). V dropped 4 bases and J dropped 0 bases, with 9 bases sitting between them. Produced via immunoSEQ multiplex PCR; TCRdb's table is partial and in-frame only. The sample has about 140,000 clones, 80% to 90% seen once. This clone was counted once. The chain combines TRBV30 with TRBJ1-1, with no clear D. The specimen sequenced was peripheral blood. The clonotype comes from a man in his sixties with active or convalescent COVID-19. CDR3 bases: TGTGCCTGGACAGGTGATATGAACACTGAAGCTTTCTTT. As protein: CAWTGDMNTEAFF.